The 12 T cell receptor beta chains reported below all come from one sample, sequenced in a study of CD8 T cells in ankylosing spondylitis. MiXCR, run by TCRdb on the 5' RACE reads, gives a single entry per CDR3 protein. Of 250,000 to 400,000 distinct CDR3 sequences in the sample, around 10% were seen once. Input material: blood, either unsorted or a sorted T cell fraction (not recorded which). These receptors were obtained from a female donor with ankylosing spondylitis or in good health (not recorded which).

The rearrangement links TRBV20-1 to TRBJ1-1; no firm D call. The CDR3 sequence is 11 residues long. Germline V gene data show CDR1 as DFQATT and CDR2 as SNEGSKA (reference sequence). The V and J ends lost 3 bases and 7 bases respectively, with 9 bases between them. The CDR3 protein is CSASLGREAFF. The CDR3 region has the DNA TGCAGTGCTAGCTTAGGCCGTGAAGCTTTCTTT.

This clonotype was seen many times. The CDR3 region has the DNA TGCGCCAGCAGCTTGTCTTCTAGCCTCCGGCAAAGGGAGACCCAGTACTTC. This encodes CASSLSSSLRQRETQYF. The chain joins TRBV5-1 to TRBJ2-5; D possibly corresponds to TRBD2 (5 bases). Trimming stripped 1 base from V and 5 bases from J, with 21 bases between. The CDR3 contains 17 residues. Germline CDR1 is SGHRS and CDR2 is YFSETQ.

CDR3 DNA sequence: TGCAGTGCTAGAGATAGGAGGCGGGAGAGGTCCTACAATGAGCAGTTCTTC. Translated: CSARDRRRERSYNEQFF. The rearrangement joins TRBV20-1 to TRBJ2-1, with 7 bases that match TRBD2. This CDR3 contains 17 residues. The V and J ends lost 0 bases and 1 base, in that order; junction bases with no gene match: 9. Per the germline V gene, CDR1 is DFQATT and CDR2 is SNEGSKA (reference sequence).

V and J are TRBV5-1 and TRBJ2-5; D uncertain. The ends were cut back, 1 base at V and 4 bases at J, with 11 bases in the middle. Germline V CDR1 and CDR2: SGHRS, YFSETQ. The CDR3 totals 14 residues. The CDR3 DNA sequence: TGCGCCAGCAGCTTGCAGAGGAAGGCAGAGACCCAGTACTTC. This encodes CASSLQRKAETQYF.

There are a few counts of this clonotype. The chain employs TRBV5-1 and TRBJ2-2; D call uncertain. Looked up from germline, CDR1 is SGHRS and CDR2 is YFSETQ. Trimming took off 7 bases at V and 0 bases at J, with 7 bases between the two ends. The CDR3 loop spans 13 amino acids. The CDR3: CASAQTNTGELFF. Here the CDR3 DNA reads TGCGCCAGCGCGCAAACGAACACCGGGGAGCTGTTTTTT.

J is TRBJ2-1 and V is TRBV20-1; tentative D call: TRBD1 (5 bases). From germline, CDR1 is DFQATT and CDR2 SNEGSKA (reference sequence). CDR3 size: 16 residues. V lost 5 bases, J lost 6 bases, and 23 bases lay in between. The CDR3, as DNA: TGCAGTGCTGGACACTTCCTTGGCCACTCCGGCAATGAGCAGTTCTTC. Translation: CSAGHFLGHSGNEQFF.

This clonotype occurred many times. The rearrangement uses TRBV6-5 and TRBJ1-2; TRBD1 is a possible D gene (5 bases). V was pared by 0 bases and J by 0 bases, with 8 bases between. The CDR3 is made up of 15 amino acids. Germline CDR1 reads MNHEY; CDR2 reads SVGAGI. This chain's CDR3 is CASSYSGGSNYGYTF. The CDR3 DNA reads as TGTGCCAGCAGTTACTCCGGGGGTTCTAACTATGGCTACACCTTC.

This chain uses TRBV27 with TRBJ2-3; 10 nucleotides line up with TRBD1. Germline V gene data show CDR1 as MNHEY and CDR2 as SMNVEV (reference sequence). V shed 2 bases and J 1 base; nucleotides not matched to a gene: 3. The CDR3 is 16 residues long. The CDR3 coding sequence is TGTGCCAGCAGTTTACATGGGACAGGGGGCACAGATACGCAGTATTTT. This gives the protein CASSLHGTGGTDTQYF.

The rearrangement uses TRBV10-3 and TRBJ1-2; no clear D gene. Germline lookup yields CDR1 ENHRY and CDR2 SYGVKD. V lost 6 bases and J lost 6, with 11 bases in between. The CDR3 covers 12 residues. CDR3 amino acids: CAIRPETNGYTF. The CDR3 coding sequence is TGTGCCATCAGACCGGAGACCAATGGCTACACCTTC.

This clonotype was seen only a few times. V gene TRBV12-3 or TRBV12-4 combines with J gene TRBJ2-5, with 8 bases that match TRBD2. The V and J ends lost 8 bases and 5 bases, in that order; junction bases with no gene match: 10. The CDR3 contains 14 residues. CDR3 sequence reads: CASGITGGAETQYF. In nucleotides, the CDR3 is TGTGCCAGCGGCATTACCGGGGGGGCCGAGACCCAGTACTTC.

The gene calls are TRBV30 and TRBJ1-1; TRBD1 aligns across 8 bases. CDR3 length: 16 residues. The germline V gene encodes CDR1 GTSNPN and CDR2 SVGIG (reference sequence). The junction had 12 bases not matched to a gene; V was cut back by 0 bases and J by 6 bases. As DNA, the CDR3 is TGTGCCTGGAGTGTACGTTGGGGGACAGGTTCGGCTGAAGCTTTCTTT. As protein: CAWSVRWGTGSAEAFF.

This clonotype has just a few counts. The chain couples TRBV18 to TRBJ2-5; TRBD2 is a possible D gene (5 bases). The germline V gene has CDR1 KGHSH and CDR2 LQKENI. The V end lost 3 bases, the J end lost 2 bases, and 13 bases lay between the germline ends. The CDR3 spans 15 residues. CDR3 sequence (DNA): TGTGCCAGCTCACCCTCCGAGGGATATCAAGAGACCCAGTACTTC. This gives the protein CASSPSEGYQETQYF. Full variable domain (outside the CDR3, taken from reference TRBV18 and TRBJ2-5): NAGVMQNPRHLVRRRGQEARLRCSPMKGHSHVYWYRQLPEEGLKFMVYLQKENIIDESGMPKERFSAEFPKEGPSILRIQQVVRGDSAAYFCASSPSEGYQETQYFGPGTRLLVL.